One and the same sample provided the 27 T cell receptor beta chains below, sequenced in a study of PD-1 blockade in classical Hodgkin lymphoma. Every patient was affected by relapse after autologous stem cell transplantation, while exposure to brentuximab vedotin was not uniform. The study isolated CD8+ T cells from thawed PBMCs by magnetic negative selection. Sequencing used immunoSEQ multiplex PCR; TCRdb keeps in-frame clones, though not all of them. The sample holds some 2,600 clones, approximately 72% seen once. This specimen was CD8+ T cells from blood, taken at baseline. The source is a human donor with classical Hodgkin lymphoma.

The chain uses TRBV27 and TRBJ2-7; 9 nucleotides align to TRBD2. The CDR3 runs 14 residues. Germline CDR1 is MNHEY and CDR2 is SMNVEV (reference sequence). J gave up 3 bases and V 0 bases, and 0 bases lay outside the gene matches. CDR3 loop: CASSLSAGGYEQYF. The CDR3 bases are TGTGCCAGCAGTTTATCAGCGGGAGGCTACGAGCAGTACTTC.

Here the CDR3 reads CASSLKWGQGQETQYF. In DNA form, the CDR3 reads TGTGCCAGCAGCCTTAAATGGGGGCAGGGGCAAGAGACCCAGTACTTC. J is TRBJ2-5 and V is TRBV7-9, with D possibly TRBD1 on 6 matching bases. V lost 5 bases and J 2 bases, leaving 18 bases between the germline ends. The CDR3 length is 16 residues. Germline CDR1 reads SEHNR; CDR2 reads FQNEAQ (reference sequence). The whole variable domain, filled in from reference TRBV7-9 and TRBJ2-5, reads DTGVSQNPRHKITKRGQNVTFRCDPISEHNRLYWYRQTLGQGPEFLTYFQNEAQLEKSRLLSDRFSAERPKGSFSTLEIQRTEQGDSAMYLCASSLKWGQGQETQYFGPGTRLLVL.

The rearrangement uses TRBV27 and TRBJ2-2; 9 nucleotides match TRBD1. V gave up 10 bases and J gave up 3 bases; unmatched junction bases: 12. Germline lookup yields CDR1 MNHEY and CDR2 SMNVEV (reference sequence). The CDR3 covers 16 residues. CDR3 DNA: TGTGCCACCTCAGACAGGGGGAGAAAGTACACCGGGGAGCTGTTTTTT. It encodes CATSDRGRKYTGELFF.

This chain links TRBV27 with TRBJ2-3; 8 nucleotides match TRBD1. There are 15 residues in the CDR3. Germline V lookup: CDR1 MNHEY, CDR2 SMNVEV (reference sequence). With 4 bases clipped from V and 4 bases from J, the junction kept 7 bases outside the gene matches. The CDR3, as DNA: TGTGCCAGCAGTTCTAGGGGGACAGGACCAGATACGCAGTATTTT. Translated, it gives CASSSRGTGPDTQYF.

This clone was seen a single time. The CDR3 loop is CASSPRGGRSVDTQYF. In nucleotides, the CDR3 is TGTGCCAGCAGCCCGCGGGGGGGTAGGTCGGTGGATACGCAGTATTTT. The chain combines TRBV9 with TRBJ2-3, with 9 bases lining up with TRBD2. This CDR3 region has 16 residues. Looked up from germline, CDR1 is SGDLS and CDR2 is YYNGEE. V shed 4 bases, J shed 6 bases, and the junction held 12 bases outside the gene matches.

The rearrangement links TRBV19 to TRBJ2-1; D is possibly TRBD2 (5 bases). The V end was cut by 3 bases, the J end by 4 bases, with 10 bases between. CDR3 length equals 14 residues. Germline V lookup: CDR1 LNHDA, CDR2 SQIVND (reference sequence). CDR3 nucleotides: TGTGCCAGTAGTATCCCCGGGGAGTACAATGAGCAGTTCTTC. Amino acids: CASSIPGEYNEQFF.

This clone was observed a single time. The V and J genes are TRBV27 and TRBJ1-1; TRBD1 agrees at 12 bases. Losses at the gene ends were 5 bases for V and 5 bases for J; bases not matched to a gene: 12. The CDR3 has 17 residues. Looked up from germline, CDR1 is MNHEY and CDR2 is SMNVEV (reference sequence). The CDR3 DNA is TGTGCCAGCAGTCCCCTCCCGGGACAGGGGGCGCGAACTGAAGCTTTCTTT. Translating it yields CASSPLPGQGARTEAFF.

The J gene is TRBJ1-1, the V gene TRBV28; D ambiguous. Trimming shortened V by 3 bases and J by 1 base, and 6 bases separated the two germline ends. Per the germline V gene, CDR1 is MDHEN and CDR2 is SYDVKM. The CDR3 totals 13 residues. CDR3 sequence (DNA): TGTGCCAGCAGTTTTTGGACGAACACTGAAGCTTTCTTT. Residues: CASSFWTNTEAFF.

This clone was seen just once. The chain links TRBV5-4 to TRBJ2-5; 11 bases map to TRBD2. The V gene's germline CDR1 is SGHNT and CDR2 YYREEE (reference sequence). Trimming removed 2 bases from V and 5 bases from J; junction bases left unmatched: 2. This CDR3 has 14 residues. The CDR3 reads CASSFSGGVETQYF. Here the CDR3 DNA reads TGTGCCAGCAGCTTTAGCGGGGGGGTGGAGACCCAGTACTTC.

V is TRBV5-5 and J is TRBJ1-4; no reliable D call. Germline lookup yields CDR1 SGHKS and CDR2 YYEKEE (reference sequence). The CDR3 totals 14 residues. Trimming left V 4 bases short and J 8 bases short, with 15 bases between. The CDR3 reads CASSNVVGGEKLFF. Here the CDR3 DNA reads TGTGCCAGCAGCAACGTGGTTGGTGGAGAAAAACTGTTTTTT.

V usage is TRBV7-2 and J usage is TRBJ2-7, with 13 bases fitting TRBD2. The CDR3 totals 15 residues. Unmatched junction bases numbered 4, after V lost 5 bases and J lost 3 bases. The germline gives CDR1 SGHTA, CDR2 FQGNSA. The CDR3 DNA follows: TGTGCCAGCAGCCCGTGGACTAGCGGGAGCTACGAGCAGTACTTC. Its translation: CASSPWTSGSYEQYF.

CDR3 amino acids: CASSLLGDSYEQYF. The CDR3 DNA follows: TGTGCCAGCAGCTTATTAGGGGACTCCTACGAGCAGTACTTC. The gene calls are TRBV11-2 and TRBJ2-7, with a weak D call TRBD1 (5 bases). Germline lookup yields CDR1 SGHAT and CDR2 FQNNGV. This CDR3 is 14 amino acids long. Trimming stripped 2 bases from V and 0 bases from J, with 8 bases between.

The V gene is TRBV4-2, the J gene TRBJ2-7, with 7 nucleotides matching TRBD1. Germline values: CDR1 LGHNA, CDR2 YNFKEQ. There are 14 residues in the CDR3. With 1 base clipped from V and 2 bases from J, the junction kept 2 bases outside the gene matches. The CDR3 coding sequence is TGTGCCAGCAGCCAAGGGGGACAGACCTACGAGCAGTACTTC. Protein product: CASSQGGQTYEQYF.

The V gene is TRBV13, the J gene TRBJ2-5; the match to TRBD2 covers 8 bases. The CDR3 is made up of 13 amino acids. The V segment lost 5 bases and the J segment 5 bases; nucleotides outside the gene matches: 4. Germline V gene sequence: CDR1 PRHDT, CDR2 FYEKMQ (reference sequence). The CDR3 DNA is TGTGCCAGCAGCCCGGGACTAGTGGAGACCCAGTACTTC. This gives the protein CASSPGLVETQYF.

The chain joins TRBV28 to TRBJ1-1, with a weak D call TRBD1 (5 bases). This CDR3 spans 13 amino acids. Trimming removed 7 bases from V and 8 bases from J, with 17 bases in between. Germline-derived CDR1 and CDR2 are MDHEN and SYDVKM. CDR3 loop: CASTPRGEIEAFF. The CDR3 DNA is TGTGCCAGCACCCCTCGGGGGGAGATCGAAGCTTTCTTT.

This sequence joins TRBV7-8 and TRBJ1-5; D gene uncertain. V was shortened by 3 bases and J by 3 bases, with 9 bases between the two germline ends. The CDR3 length is 14 residues. Germline CDR1 SGHVS, CDR2 FQNEAQ. The CDR3 reads CASSLWENNQPQHF. CDR3 in DNA: TGTGCCAGCAGCTTGTGGGAGAACAATCAGCCCCAGCATTTT.

The J gene is TRBJ2-1, the V gene TRBV11-2; 8 bases align to TRBD2. V was clipped by 5 bases and J by 6 bases; unmatched bases: 9. This CDR3 spans 15 amino acids. Germline lookup yields CDR1 SGHAT and CDR2 FQNNGV. CDR3 bases: TGTGCCAGCAGCGTCCCGGGGGGGCGGTCCAATGAGCAGTTCTTC. This gives the protein CASSVPGGRSNEQFF.

This clone is a singleton in its sample. V gene TRBV11-2 combines with J gene TRBJ1-2, with 8 bases aligning to TRBD1. Germline V gene lookup returns CDR1 SGHAT and CDR2 FQNNGV. The CDR3 is 14 amino acids. With 1 base clipped from V and 5 bases from J, the junction kept 3 bases outside the gene matches. CDR3 sequence reads: CASSLVQGAYGYTF. CDR3 nucleotides: TGTGCCAGCAGCTTAGTTCAGGGGGCTTATGGCTACACCTTC.

The chain couples TRBV19 to TRBJ2-2; unclear D gene. CDR1 and CDR2 (germline): LNHDA, SQIVND (reference sequence). The CDR3 has 15 amino acids. Trimming stripped 5 bases from V and 2 bases from J, with 12 bases between. As DNA, the CDR3 is TGTGCCAGTAGTTTAGGGCAGAGAAACACCGGGGAGCTGTTTTTT. It is translated as CASSLGQRNTGELFF.

The chain recombines TRBV7-8 with TRBJ2-3; D gene ambiguous. The CDR3 is 16 residues long. V lost 3 bases and J 2 bases, leaving 15 bases between the germline ends. Germline loops: CDR1 SGHVS, CDR2 FQNEAQ. The DNA for the CDR3 is TGTGCCAGCAGCTTTGAAGGATTTAAGCACACAGATACGCAGTATTTT. Amino acid sequence: CASSFEGFKHTDTQYF.

The chain uses TRBV9 and TRBJ2-7; D possibly corresponds to TRBD2 (7 bases). The V gene lost 1 base and the J gene lost 7 bases, with 18 bases spanning the gap. The CDR3 is made up of 15 amino acids. Looked up from germline, CDR1 is SGDLS and CDR2 is YYNGEE. CDR3 DNA sequence: TGTGCCAGCAGCGTAAGTGGGAGGGGGGCAGATGAGCAGTACTTC. It yields the protein CASSVSGRGADEQYF.

The J gene is TRBJ2-3, the V gene TRBV6-1; 8 bases match TRBD2. This CDR3 is built from 16 residues. J lost 0 bases, V lost 3 bases, and 5 bases had no gene match. Looked up from germline, CDR1 is MNHNS and CDR2 is SASEGT. CDR3: CASSDLSGSSTDTQYF. In DNA, the CDR3 is TGTGCCAGCAGTGATCTCAGCGGGAGTAGCACAGATACGCAGTATTTT.

In the case of this clone: The same CDR3 is also encoded by other DNA sequences in this sample. The genes are TRBV30 and TRBJ1-1; D not resolved. The CDR3 has 14 amino acids. Germline CDR1 and CDR2: GTSNPN and SVGIG (reference sequence). Trimming stripped 2 bases from V and 1 base from J, with 11 bases between. In DNA, the CDR3 is TGTGCCTGGAGTACGGGGATTCAGAACACTGAAGCTTTCTTT. Translating gives CAWSTGIQNTEAFF.

The V and J genes are TRBV6-6 and TRBJ2-3; 9 bases match TRBD2. The trim removed 3 bases at V and 2 bases at J, leaving 6 bases unmatched. CDR1 is MNHNY and CDR2 is SVGAGI in the germline V gene (reference sequence). The length of the CDR3 is 16 residues. CDR3 sequence reads: CASSYGLAGITDTQYF. The CDR3 region has the DNA TGTGCCAGCAGTTATGGGCTAGCGGGGATCACAGATACGCAGTATTTT.

V and J are TRBV9 and TRBJ1-3; possibly TRBD1 for D (5 bases). Trimming stripped 7 bases from V and 4 bases from J, with 9 bases between. The CDR3 is 12 amino acids. The germline V gene encodes CDR1 SGDLS and CDR2 YYNGEE. The CDR3 region has the DNA TGTGCCAGCGTGGGGGTCGGAAACACCATATATTTT. This gives the protein CASVGVGNTIYF. Full variable domain (outside the CDR3, taken from reference TRBV9 and TRBJ1-3): DSGVTQTPKHLITATGQRVTLRCSPRSGDLSVYWYQQSLDQGLQFLIQYYNGEERAKGNILERFSAQQFPDLHSELNLSSLELGDSALYFCASVGVGNTIYFGEGSWLTVV.

The rearrangement joins TRBV9 to TRBJ1-2; 9 nucleotides align to TRBD1. Germline CDR1 and CDR2: SGDLS and YYNGEE. The ends lost 5 bases at V and 2 bases at J; junction bases unmatched: 7. This CDR3 has 15 amino acids. The DNA for the CDR3 is TGTGCCAGCAGTCCAACCGGGACAGGGAACTATGGCTACACCTTC. Translated, it gives CASSPTGTGNYGYTF. Full variable domain (missing parts from reference TRBV9 and TRBJ1-2): DSGVTQTPKHLITATGQRVTLRCSPRSGDLSVYWYQQSLDQGLQFLIQYYNGEERAKGNILERFSAQQFPDLHSELNLSSLELGDSALYFCASSPTGTGNYGYTFGSGTRLTVV.

This clone was observed a handful of times. The rearrangement links TRBV6-5 to TRBJ1-1; D remains unclear. Trimming removed 0 bases at V and 4 bases at J, with 3 bases between. The CDR3 extends over 12 amino acids. Germline V CDR1 and CDR2: MNHEY, SVGAGI. CDR3 nucleotides: TGTGCCAGCAGTTACTCTCGCACTGAAGCTTTCTTT. Translation: CASSYSRTEAFF.